This T cell receptor beta chain is from a study of OX40 agonist ivuxolimab in advanced cancers. In the study overall: As their treatment, patients were administered ivuxolimab, an agonistic anti-OX40 (CD134) antibody. Males comprised 82.7% of the group, whose mean age was 60 years (range about 20 to 85).

The CDR3 consists of 15 residues. Germline V gene lookup returns CDR1 SGHTS and CDR2 YDEGEE. Trimming stripped 0 bases from V and 5 bases from J, with 11 bases between. TCRdb's copy holds only in-frame clones and misses some; the assay was immunoSEQ multiplex PCR. The data contain tens of thousands of clones, 65% to 80% of them singletons. The V and J genes are TRBV5-8 and TRBJ1-4, with unresolved D. This TCR was recovered from an adult with an advanced solid tumor such as melanoma, head and neck, liver or kidney cancer. The sample was CD4+ or CD8+ T cells sorted from blood, taken in a trial of the OX40 agonist ivuxolimab. CDR3 protein: CASSLVAIRNEKLFF. CDR3 in DNA: TGTGCCAGCAGCTTGGTGGCCATCAGGAATGAAAAACTGTTTTTT.